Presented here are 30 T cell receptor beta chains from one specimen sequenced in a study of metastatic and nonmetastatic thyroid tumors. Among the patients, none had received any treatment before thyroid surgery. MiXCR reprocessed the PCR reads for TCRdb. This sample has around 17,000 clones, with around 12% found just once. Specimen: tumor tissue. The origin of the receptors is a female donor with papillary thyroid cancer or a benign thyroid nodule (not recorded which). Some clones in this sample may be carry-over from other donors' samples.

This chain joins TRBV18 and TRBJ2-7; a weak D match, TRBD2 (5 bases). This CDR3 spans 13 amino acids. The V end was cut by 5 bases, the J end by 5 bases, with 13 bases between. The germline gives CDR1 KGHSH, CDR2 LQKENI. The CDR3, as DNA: TGTGCCAGCTCAGCAAGCGGAGCCCACGAGCAGTACTTC. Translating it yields CASSASGAHEQYF. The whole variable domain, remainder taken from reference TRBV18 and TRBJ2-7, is NAGVMQNPRHLVRRRGQEARLRCSPMKGHSHVYWYRQLPEEGLKFMVYLQKENIIDESGMPKERFSAEFPKEGPSILRIQQVVRGDSAAYFCASSASGAHEQYFGPGTRLTVT.

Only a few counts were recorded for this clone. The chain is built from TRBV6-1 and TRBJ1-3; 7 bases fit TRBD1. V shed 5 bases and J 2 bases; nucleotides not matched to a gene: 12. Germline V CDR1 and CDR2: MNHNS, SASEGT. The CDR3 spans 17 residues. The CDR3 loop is CASSKAGRGGTGNTIYF. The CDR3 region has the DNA TGTGCCAGCAGTAAGGCCGGCAGGGGGGGTACTGGAAACACCATATATTTT.

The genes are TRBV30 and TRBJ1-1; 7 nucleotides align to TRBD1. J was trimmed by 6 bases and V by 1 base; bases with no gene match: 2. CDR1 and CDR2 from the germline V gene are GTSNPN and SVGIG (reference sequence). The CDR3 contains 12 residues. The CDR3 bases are TGTGCCTGGAGTGCAGGGGGGGCTGAAGCTTTCTTT. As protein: CAWSAGGAEAFF.

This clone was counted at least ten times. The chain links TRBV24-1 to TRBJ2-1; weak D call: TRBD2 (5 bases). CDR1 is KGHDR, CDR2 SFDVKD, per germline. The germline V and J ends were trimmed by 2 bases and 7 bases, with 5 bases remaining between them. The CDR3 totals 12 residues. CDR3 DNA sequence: TGTGCCACCAGTGATTCGGGGAATGAGCAGTTCTTC. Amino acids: CATSDSGNEQFF.

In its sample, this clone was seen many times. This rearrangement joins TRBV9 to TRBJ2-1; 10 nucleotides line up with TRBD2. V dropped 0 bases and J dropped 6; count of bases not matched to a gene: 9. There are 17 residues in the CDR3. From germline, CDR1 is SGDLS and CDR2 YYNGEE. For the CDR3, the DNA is TGTGCCAGCAGCGTAGATCTAGCGGGAGCGAAGGGCAATGAGCAGTTCTTC. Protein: CASSVDLAGAKGNEQFF.

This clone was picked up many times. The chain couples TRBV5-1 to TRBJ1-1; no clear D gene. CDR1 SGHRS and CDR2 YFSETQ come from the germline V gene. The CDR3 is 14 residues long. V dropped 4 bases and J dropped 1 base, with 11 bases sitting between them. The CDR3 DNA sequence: TGCGCCAGCAGCGATCACTGGGAGAACACTGAAGCTTTCTTT. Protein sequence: CASSDHWENTEAFF. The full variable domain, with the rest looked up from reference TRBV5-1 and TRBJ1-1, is KAGVTQTPRYLIKTRGQQVTLSCSPISGHRSVSWYQQTPGQGLQFLFEYFSETQRNKGNFPGRFSGRQFSNSRSEMNVSTLELGDSALYLCASSDHWENTEAFFGQGTRLTVV.

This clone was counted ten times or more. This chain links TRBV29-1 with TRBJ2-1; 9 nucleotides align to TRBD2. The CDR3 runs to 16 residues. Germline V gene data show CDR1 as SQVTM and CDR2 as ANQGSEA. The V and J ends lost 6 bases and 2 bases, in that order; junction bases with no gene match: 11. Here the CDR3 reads CSVGGRAYPTYNEQFF. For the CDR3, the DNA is TGCAGCGTCGGCGGGAGGGCCTACCCAACCTACAATGAGCAGTTCTTC.

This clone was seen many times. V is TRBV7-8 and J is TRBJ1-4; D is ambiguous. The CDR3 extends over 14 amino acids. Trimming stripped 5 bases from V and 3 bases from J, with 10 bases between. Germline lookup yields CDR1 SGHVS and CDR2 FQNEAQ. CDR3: CASSISSSNEKLFF. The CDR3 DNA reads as TGTGCCAGCAGCATCAGCTCTTCTAATGAAAAACTGTTTTTT.

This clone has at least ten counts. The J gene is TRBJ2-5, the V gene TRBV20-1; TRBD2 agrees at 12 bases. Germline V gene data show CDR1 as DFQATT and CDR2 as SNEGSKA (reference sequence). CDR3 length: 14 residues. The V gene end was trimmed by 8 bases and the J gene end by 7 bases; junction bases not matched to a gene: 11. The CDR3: CSPTSGRPDGTQYF. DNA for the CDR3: TGCAGTCCGACTAGCGGGAGACCGGACGGGACCCAGTACTTC.

The CDR3 is CSARDGRLAGAYNEQFF. The CDR3 nucleotides are TGCAGTGCTAGAGATGGGCGACTAGCGGGTGCTTACAATGAGCAGTTCTTC. The gene calls are TRBV20-1 and TRBJ2-1; 10 bases are a match to TRBD2. The CDR3 covers 17 residues. Germline V gene lookup returns CDR1 DFQATT and CDR2 SNEGSKA (reference sequence). The junction had 9 bases not matched to a gene; V was cut back by 0 bases and J by 4 bases.

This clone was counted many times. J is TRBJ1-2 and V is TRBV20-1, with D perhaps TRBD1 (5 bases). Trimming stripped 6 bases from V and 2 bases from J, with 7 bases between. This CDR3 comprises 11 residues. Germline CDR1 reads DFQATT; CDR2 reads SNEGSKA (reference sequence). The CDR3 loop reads CSARDNYGYTF. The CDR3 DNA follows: TGCAGTGCCAGGGACAACTATGGCTACACCTTC.

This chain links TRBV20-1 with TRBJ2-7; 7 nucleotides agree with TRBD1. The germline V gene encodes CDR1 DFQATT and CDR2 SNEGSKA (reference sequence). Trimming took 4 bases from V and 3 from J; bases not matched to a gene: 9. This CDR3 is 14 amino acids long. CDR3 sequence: CSATRTGALYEQYF. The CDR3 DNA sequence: TGCAGTGCTACCCGGACAGGTGCCCTCTACGAGCAGTACTTC.

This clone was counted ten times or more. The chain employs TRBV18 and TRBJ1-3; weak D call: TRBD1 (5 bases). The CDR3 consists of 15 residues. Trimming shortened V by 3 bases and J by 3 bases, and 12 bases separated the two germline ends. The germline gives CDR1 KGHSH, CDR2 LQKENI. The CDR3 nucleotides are TGTGCCAGCTCACCCGACTCGACAGTTGGAAACACCATATATTTT. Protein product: CASSPDSTVGNTIYF.

CDR3 bases: TGTGCCAGCAGCCGGACCGGGACTAGCATCAATGAGCAGTTCTTC. Translating gives CASSRTGTSINEQFF. V usage is TRBV7-8 and J usage is TRBJ2-1, with 9 bases identical to TRBD2. J was trimmed by 6 bases and V by 5 bases; bases with no gene match: 8. The CDR3 covers 15 residues. Germline V CDR1 and CDR2: SGHVS, FQNEAQ.

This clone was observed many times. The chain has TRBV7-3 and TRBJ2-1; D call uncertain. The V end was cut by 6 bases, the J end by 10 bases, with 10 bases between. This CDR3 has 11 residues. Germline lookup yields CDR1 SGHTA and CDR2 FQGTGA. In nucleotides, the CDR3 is TGTGCCAGCAGGGGAACTGGGGAGCAGTTCTTC. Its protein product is CASRGTGEQFF.

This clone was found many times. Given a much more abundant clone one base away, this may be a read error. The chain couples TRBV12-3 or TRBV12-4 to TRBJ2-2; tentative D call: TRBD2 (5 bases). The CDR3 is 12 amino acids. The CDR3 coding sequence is TGTGCCAGCAGTTTTAACACCGGGGAGCTGGTTTTT. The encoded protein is CASSFNTGELVF.

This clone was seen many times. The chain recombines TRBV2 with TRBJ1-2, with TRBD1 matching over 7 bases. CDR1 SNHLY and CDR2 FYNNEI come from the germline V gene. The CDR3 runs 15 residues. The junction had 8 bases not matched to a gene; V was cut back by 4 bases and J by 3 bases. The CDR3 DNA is TGTGCCAGCAGTGGAGCCGCGGGACAGTACTATGGCTACACCTTC. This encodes CASSGAAGQYYGYTF.

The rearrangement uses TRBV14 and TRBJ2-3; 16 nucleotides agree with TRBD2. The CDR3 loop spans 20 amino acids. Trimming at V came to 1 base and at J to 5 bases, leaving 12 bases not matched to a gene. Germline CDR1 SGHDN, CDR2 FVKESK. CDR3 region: CASSQGFLRGLAGGEDTQYF. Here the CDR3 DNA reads TGTGCCAGCAGCCAAGGGTTCCTTCGGGGACTAGCGGGGGGGGAAGATACGCAGTATTTT.

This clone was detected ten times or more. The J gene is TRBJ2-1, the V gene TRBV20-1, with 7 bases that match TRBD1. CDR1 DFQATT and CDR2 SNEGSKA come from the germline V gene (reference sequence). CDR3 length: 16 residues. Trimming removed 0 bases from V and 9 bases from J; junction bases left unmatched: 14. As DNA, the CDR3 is TGCAGTGCTAGAGATCTGGGGGACAGTTCCCTTCTTGAGCAGTTCTTC. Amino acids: CSARDLGDSSLLEQFF.

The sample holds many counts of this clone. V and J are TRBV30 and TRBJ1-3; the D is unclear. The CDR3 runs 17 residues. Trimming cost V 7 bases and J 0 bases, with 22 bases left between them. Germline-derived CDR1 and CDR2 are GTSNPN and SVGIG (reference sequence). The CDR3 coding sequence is TGTGCCTCTAACCAAGGACGGAGGGATCCCTCTGGAAACACCATATATTTT. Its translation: CASNQGRRDPSGNTIYF.

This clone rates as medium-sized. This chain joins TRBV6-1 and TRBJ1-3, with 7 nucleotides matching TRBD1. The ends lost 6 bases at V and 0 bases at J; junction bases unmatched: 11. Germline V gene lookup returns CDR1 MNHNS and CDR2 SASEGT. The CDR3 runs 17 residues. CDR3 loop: CASRRTGLPLSGNTIYF. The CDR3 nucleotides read TGTGCCAGCAGACGGACAGGCCTCCCTCTCTCTGGAAACACCATATATTTT.

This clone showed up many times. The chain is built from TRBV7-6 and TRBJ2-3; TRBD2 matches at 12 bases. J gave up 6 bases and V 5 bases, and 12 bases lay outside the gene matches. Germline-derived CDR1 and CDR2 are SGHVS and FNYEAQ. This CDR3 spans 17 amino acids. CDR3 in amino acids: CASSPGPSTSGGDTQYF. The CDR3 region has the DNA TGTGCCAGCAGCCCCGGACCCTCGACTAGCGGGGGTGATACGCAGTATTTT.

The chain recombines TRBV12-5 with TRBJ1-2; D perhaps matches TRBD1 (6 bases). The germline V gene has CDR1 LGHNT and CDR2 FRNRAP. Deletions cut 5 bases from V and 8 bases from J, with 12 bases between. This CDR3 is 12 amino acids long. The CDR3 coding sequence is TGTGCTAGTGGTCTATCACAGGGAGGCTACACCTTC. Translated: CASGLSQGGYTF.

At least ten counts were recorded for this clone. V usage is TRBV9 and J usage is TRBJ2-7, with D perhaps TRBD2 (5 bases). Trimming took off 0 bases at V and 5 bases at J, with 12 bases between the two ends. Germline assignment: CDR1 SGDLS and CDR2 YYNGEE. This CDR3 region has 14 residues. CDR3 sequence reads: CASSVADSMDEQYF. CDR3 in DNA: TGTGCCAGCAGCGTAGCGGACTCGATGGACGAGCAGTACTTC.

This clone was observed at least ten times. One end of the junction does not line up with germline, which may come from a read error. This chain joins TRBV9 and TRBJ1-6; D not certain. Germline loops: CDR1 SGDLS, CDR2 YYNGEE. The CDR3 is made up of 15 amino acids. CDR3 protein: CASNVVASYNSPLHF. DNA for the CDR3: TGTGCCAGCAACGTAGTGGCTTCCTATAATTCACCCCTCCACTTT.

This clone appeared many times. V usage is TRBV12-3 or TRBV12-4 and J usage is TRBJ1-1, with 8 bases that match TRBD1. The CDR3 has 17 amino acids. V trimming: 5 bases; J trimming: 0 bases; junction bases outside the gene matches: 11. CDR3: CASSIRDRLYMNTEAFF. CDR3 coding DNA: TGTGCCAGCAGTATCCGGGACAGGCTGTACATGAACACTGAAGCTTTCTTT.

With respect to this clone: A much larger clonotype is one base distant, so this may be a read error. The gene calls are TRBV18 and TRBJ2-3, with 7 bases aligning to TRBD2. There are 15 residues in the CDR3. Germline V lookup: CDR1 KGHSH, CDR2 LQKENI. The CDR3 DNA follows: TGTGTCAGCTCACCCTCGTGGAGCGGGGCAGATACGCAGTATTTT. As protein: CVSSPSWSGADTQYF.

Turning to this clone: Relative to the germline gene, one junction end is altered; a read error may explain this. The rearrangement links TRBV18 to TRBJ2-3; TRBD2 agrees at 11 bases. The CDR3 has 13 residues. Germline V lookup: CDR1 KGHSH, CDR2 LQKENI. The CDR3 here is CVSSGLAGDTQYF. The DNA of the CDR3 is TGTGTCAGCTCCGGACTAGCGGGAGATACGCAGTATTTT.

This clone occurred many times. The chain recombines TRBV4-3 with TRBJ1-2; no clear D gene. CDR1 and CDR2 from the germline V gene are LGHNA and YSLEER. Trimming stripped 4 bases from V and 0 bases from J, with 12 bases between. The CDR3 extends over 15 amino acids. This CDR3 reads CASSRMTETNYGYTF. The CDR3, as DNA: TGCGCCAGCAGCCGAATGACGGAGACTAACTATGGCTACACCTTC.

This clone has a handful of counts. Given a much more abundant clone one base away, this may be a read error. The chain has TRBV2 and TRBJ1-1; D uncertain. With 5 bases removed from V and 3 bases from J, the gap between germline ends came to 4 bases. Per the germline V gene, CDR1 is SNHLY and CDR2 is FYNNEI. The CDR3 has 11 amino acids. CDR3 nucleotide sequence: TGTGCCAGCAGTTCCTACACTGAAGCTTTCTTT. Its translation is CASSSYTEAFF.